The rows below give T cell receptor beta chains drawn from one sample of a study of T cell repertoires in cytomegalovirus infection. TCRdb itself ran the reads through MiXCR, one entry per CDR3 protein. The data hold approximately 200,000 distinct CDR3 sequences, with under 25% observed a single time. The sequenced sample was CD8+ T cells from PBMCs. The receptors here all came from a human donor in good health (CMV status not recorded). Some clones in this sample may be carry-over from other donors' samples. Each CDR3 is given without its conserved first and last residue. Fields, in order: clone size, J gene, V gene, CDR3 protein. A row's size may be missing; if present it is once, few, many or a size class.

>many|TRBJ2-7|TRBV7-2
ASSLTGNDYEQY
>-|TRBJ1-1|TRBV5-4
ASSLKIGLKLPGTEAF
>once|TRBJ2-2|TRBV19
ASSPFLATGELF
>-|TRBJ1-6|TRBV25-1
ASSDRDRGRLEAESPLH
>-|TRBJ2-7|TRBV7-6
ASSGGPAETSYEQY
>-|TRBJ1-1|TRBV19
ASTDPGQGNTEAF
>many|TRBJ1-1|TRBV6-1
ASSAPWDREGEAF
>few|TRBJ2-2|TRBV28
ASSWGLLTGELF
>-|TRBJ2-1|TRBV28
ASSLSGGGYYNEQF
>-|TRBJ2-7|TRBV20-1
SAAGAPHYEQY
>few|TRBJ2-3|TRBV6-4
ASSDGGPGDTQY
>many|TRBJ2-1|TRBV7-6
ASSGIEGQATPGHYNEQF
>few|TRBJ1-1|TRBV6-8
ASSYRAGGNTEAF
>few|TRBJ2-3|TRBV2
ASSEDRRGHTDTQY
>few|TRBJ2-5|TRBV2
ASTSRGGPQETQY
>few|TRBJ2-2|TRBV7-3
ASSPKTANTGELF
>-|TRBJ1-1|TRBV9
ASSVGGGGSEAF
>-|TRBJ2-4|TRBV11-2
ASSSLGQAELLSAKNIQY
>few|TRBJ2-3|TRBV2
ASSLTGGVTDTQY
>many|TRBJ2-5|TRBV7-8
ASSPTSGGLETQY
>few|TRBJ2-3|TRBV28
ASSFAGGQSTDTQY
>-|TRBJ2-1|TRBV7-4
ASSPDRAGYNEQF
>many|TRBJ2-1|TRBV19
ASRTSGTYNEQF
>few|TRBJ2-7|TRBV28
ASSPRGGHSYEQY
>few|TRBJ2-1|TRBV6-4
ASRDRGVIEQF
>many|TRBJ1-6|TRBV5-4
ASSPDLGGYGSPLH
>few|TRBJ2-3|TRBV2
ASSEGTSALDTQY
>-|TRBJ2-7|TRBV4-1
ASSRVGQSSYEQY
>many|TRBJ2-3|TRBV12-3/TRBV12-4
ASSPHRPNTDTQY
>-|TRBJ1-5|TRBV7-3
ASSHLRKTGNQPQH
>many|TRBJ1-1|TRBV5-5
ASIARDTMNTEAF
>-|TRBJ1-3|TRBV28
ASSLPPGSGNTIY
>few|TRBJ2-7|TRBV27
ASSLGFMGSYEQY
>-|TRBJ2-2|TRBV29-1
SARTGGTGELF
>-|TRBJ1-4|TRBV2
ASRGGNEKLF
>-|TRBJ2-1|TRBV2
ASSDLSALGRDEQF
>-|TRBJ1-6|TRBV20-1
SAILSRDTPNSPLH
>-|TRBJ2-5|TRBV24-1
ATSVGTGVETQY
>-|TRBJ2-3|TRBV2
ASSEPGQGSTDTQY
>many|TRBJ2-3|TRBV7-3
ASSLTGNKPDTQY
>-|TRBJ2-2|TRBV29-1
SVEFGRGTGELF
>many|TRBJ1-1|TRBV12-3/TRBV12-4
ASSPGTVNTEAF
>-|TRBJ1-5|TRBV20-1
SARGWNQPQH
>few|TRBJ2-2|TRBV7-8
ASSQGQNTGELF
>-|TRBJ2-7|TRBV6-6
ASSYSDRSNYEQY
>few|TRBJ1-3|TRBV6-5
ASRLATGNTIY
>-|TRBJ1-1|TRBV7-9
ASSLPGGFEAF
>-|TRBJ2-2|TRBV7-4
AHFARDSNTGELF
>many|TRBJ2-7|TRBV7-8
ASSQGTGWAYEQY
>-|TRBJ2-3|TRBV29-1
SVDGLAGRGDTQY
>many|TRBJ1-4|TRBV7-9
ASSLEGFREKLF
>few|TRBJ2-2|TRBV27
ASSFATGELF
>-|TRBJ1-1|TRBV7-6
ASSLAWGGSEAF